Below are 27 T cell receptor beta chains sequenced from a single sample in a study of shared clonotypes between healthy human individuals. Using immunoSEQ multiplex PCR, the repertoire was profiled, and TCRdb retains in-frame clones only, with some absent. This sample has 600,000 to 800,000 clones, with about two thirds found just once. The sequenced sample was memory CD4+ T cells sorted from blood. The subset: CD45RA-negative fraction. The source is a woman aged 25 to 39 in good health.

J is TRBJ1-5 and V is TRBV28; D call uncertain. The CDR3 contains 18 residues. Trimming removed 4 bases at V and 0 bases at J, with 19 bases between. Germline V CDR1 and CDR2: MDHEN, SYDVKM. CDR3 DNA: TGTGCCAGCAGTTACCAGGTCCTAGCCGCAAATAGCAATCAGCCCCAGCATTTT. Translating gives CASSYQVLAANSNQPQHF.

Ten or more counts support this clone. Other nucleotide sequences from this sample produce the same CDR3. This chain connects TRBV12-5 to TRBJ1-1; D gene ambiguous. The CDR3 length is 13 residues. Germline V lookup: CDR1 LGHNT, CDR2 FRNRAP. V dropped 2 bases and J dropped 3 bases, with 7 bases sitting between them. The CDR3 region is CASGLRVDTEAFF. DNA of the CDR3: TGTGCTAGTGGTTTGCGAGTTGACACTGAAGCTTTCTTT. Supplemented by reference TRBV12-5 and TRBJ1-1, the full variable domain reads DARVTQTPRHKVTEMGQEVTMRCQPILGHNTVFWYRQTMMQGLELLAYFRNRAPLDDSGMPKDRFSAEMPDATLATLKIQPSEPRDSAVYFCASGLRVDTEAFFGQGTRLTVV.

This clone was found a few times. The chain links TRBV29-1 to TRBJ1-1, with 8 nucleotides matching TRBD1. The CDR3 runs 15 residues. Germline-derived CDR1 and CDR2 are SQVTM and ANQGSEA. V shed 6 bases and J 6 bases; nucleotides not matched to a gene: 15. This CDR3 is CSVTSGQGVISEAFF. CDR3 DNA: TGCAGCGTCACTTCTGGACAGGGCGTTATCTCTGAAGCTTTCTTT.

This clone has ten or more counts. This chain connects TRBV2 to TRBJ1-2; 11 bases agree with TRBD1. The germline gives CDR1 SNHLY, CDR2 FYNNEI. J was trimmed by 12 bases and V by 6 bases; bases with no gene match: 9. This CDR3 region has 13 residues. CDR3 loop: CASRLNGQGADTF. As DNA, the CDR3 is TGTGCCAGCAGACTAAACGGACAGGGGGCGGACACCTTC.

A note on this clone: Distinct nucleotide sequences in the sample also encode this CDR3. The chain has TRBV5-1 and TRBJ1-1; no firm D call. The CDR3 contains 13 residues. V was cut by 1 base and J by 2 bases, with 6 bases left in between. The germline gives CDR1 SGHRS, CDR2 YFSETQ. This CDR3 reads CASSLLPNTEAFF. The CDR3 DNA reads as TGCGCCAGCAGCTTGTTACCTAACACTGAAGCTTTCTTT.

The table lists this clone with a few counts. The chain employs TRBV19 and TRBJ2-3, with 12 positions matching TRBD1. The CDR3 runs to 13 residues. V trimming: 8 bases; J trimming: 8 bases; junction bases outside the gene matches: 5. The germline V gene encodes CDR1 LNHDA and CDR2 SQIVND (reference sequence). CDR3 DNA: TGTGCCAGTTCGGGACAGGGGGCCGGTACGCAGTATTTT. Amino acid sequence: CASSGQGAGTQYF.

The chain recombines TRBV5-5 with TRBJ2-7; 9 bases are a match to TRBD1. The CDR3 has 15 amino acids. Germline trimming cut 0 bases from V and 2 bases from J; bases unmatched to any gene: 3. From germline, CDR1 is SGHKS and CDR2 YYEKEE (reference sequence). The CDR3 loop is CASSLVGQGAYEQYF. Written as DNA, the CDR3 is TGTGCCAGCAGCTTGGTGGGACAGGGAGCCTACGAGCAGTACTTC.

This clone was counted a few times. The chain links TRBV27 to TRBJ2-5; 8 nucleotides match TRBD1. The CDR3 extends over 13 amino acids. The J segment lost 4 bases and the V segment lost 6 bases, leaving 4 bases of the junction unmatched. CDR1 is MNHEY and CDR2 is SMNVEV in the germline V gene (reference sequence). CDR3 amino acids: CASRDTGGETQYF. The DNA for the CDR3 is TGTGCCAGCAGAGACACAGGGGGAGAGACCCAGTACTTC.

The chain carries TRBV19 and TRBJ1-2, with 7 bases that match TRBD1. This CDR3 comprises 15 residues. Germline CDR1 reads LNHDA; CDR2 reads SQIVND (reference sequence). With 7 bases clipped from V and 2 bases from J, the junction kept 10 bases outside the gene matches. The CDR3 coding sequence is TGTGCCAGTACCGGAGACAGGGCCCGAAACTATGGCTACACCTTC. Protein: CASTGDRARNYGYTF.

This clone was found once. The chain links TRBV4-2 to TRBJ2-3; D is unresolved. The CDR3 contains 12 residues. Deletions cut 0 bases from V and 6 bases from J, with 4 bases between. CDR1 is LGHNA and CDR2 is YNFKEQ in the germline V gene. The CDR3 reads CASSQDVDTQYF. Here the CDR3 DNA reads TGTGCCAGCAGCCAAGACGTGGATACGCAGTATTTT.

The chain is built from TRBV6-6 and TRBJ1-1; 7 bases are a match to TRBD1. Germline loops: CDR1 MNHNY, CDR2 SVGAGI (reference sequence). This CDR3 is built from 15 residues. V trimming: 6 bases; J trimming: 0 bases; junction bases outside the gene matches: 7. CDR3 protein: CASRSGQRMNTEAFF. CDR3 nucleotide sequence: TGTGCCAGCAGATCGGGACAGCGGATGAACACTGAAGCTTTCTTT.

CDR3 DNA sequence: TGCGCCAGCAGCTGGGCGACAGGGGGCTCGTCAGAAAAACTGTTTTTT. As protein: CASSWATGGSSEKLFF. The chain joins TRBV5-1 to TRBJ1-4; TRBD1 matches at 10 bases. The germline CDR1 and CDR2 sequences are SGHRS and YFSETQ. J lost 8 bases, V lost 3 bases, and 10 bases had no gene match. The CDR3 sequence is 16 residues long.

The chain carries TRBV6-6 and TRBJ1-1, with D perhaps matching TRBD1 (5 bases). The CDR3 is made up of 13 amino acids. Germline V CDR1 and CDR2: MNHNY, SVGAGI (reference sequence). Trimming took 7 bases from V and 6 from J, leaving 15 bases between them. In DNA, the CDR3 is TGTGCCAGCACGGGGCCTCCGGCCGCTGAAGCTTTCTTT. Translation gives CASTGPPAAEAFF.

The chain uses TRBV6-1 and TRBJ1-5; D gene ambiguous. The CDR3 consists of 15 residues. V lost 3 bases to trimming and J lost 5 bases, with 14 bases between them. Germline-derived CDR1 and CDR2 are MNHNS and SASEGT. The CDR3 region is CASSDPGRLDQPQHF. The CDR3 nucleotides read TGTGCCAGCAGTGATCCCGGCCGGTTGGATCAGCCCCAGCATTTT.

J is TRBJ1-1 and V is TRBV28; tentative D call: TRBD1 (5 bases). CDR1 and CDR2 from the germline V gene are MDHEN and SYDVKM. V lost 5 bases to trimming and J lost 7 bases, with 11 bases between them. The CDR3 is 12 residues long. CDR3 DNA: TGTGCCAGCAGTCGGACAAGTAATGAAGCTTTCTTT. It translates to CASSRTSNEAFF. Looking up the rest from reference TRBV28 and TRBJ1-1 gives the full variable domain: DVKVTQSSRYLVKRTGEKVFLECVQDMDHENMFWYRQDPGLGLRLIYFSYDVKMKEKGDIPEGYSVSREKKERFSLILESASTNQTSMYLCASSRTSNEAFFGQGTRLTVV.

The rearrangement joins TRBV6-6 to TRBJ1-5, with D perhaps TRBD1 (6 bases). CDR3 size: 14 residues. The germline V gene has CDR1 MNHNY and CDR2 SVGAGI (reference sequence). Trimming took 9 bases from V and 2 from J, leaving 14 bases between them. The CDR3 DNA reads as TGTGCCAGTCAAACAGGGAACGGCAATCAGCCCCAGCATTTT. Amino acid sequence: CASQTGNGNQPQHF.

The chain employs TRBV19 and TRBJ2-2, with 10 nucleotides matching TRBD1. There are 17 residues in the CDR3. The junction had 7 bases not matched to a gene; V was cut back by 3 bases and J by 3 bases. From germline, CDR1 is LNHDA and CDR2 SQIVND (reference sequence). The CDR3 protein is CASSMGTGDGYTGELFF. In DNA form, the CDR3 reads TGTGCCAGTAGTATGGGGACAGGGGATGGGTACACCGGGGAGCTGTTTTTT.

This clone has just one count. This chain links TRBV29-1 with TRBJ2-7, with D tentatively TRBD1 (6 bases). Germline lookup yields CDR1 SQVTM and CDR2 ANQGSEA. The CDR3 sequence is 12 residues long. V gave up 4 bases and J gave up 4 bases, with 11 bases separating them. The CDR3 DNA reads TGCAGCGTTGTACAGGGTAGTTACGAGCAGTACTTC. Translated: CSVVQGSYEQYF.

The chain uses TRBV28 and TRBJ2-7, with D possibly called TRBD1 or TRBD2 (5 bases each). The length of the CDR3 is 13 residues. The V gene's germline CDR1 is MDHEN and CDR2 SYDVKM. The V and J ends lost 6 bases and 3 bases respectively, with 12 bases between them. Here the CDR3 reads CASSSGPYYEQYF. CDR3 sequence (DNA): TGTGCCAGCAGCTCGGGACCGTACTACGAGCAGTACTTC.

The V call is TRBV28, the J call TRBJ1-1, with 11 bases aligning to TRBD1. The CDR3 is made up of 17 amino acids. The germline CDR1 and CDR2 sequences are MDHEN and SYDVKM. V shed 5 bases and J 1 base; nucleotides not matched to a gene: 9. DNA for the CDR3: TGTGCCAGCAGTGGGAGGACAGGGGGCAAGGGGAACACTGAAGCTTTCTTT. This translates into CASSGRTGGKGNTEAFF.

As concerns this clone: This sample also contains other DNA sequences that code for the same CDR3. This rearrangement joins TRBV5-1 to TRBJ2-3; either TRBD1 or TRBD2 may fit D (5 bases each). CDR3 length: 14 amino acids. V dropped 4 bases and J dropped 3 bases, with 12 bases sitting between them. CDR1 and CDR2 from the germline V gene are SGHRS and YFSETQ. DNA of the CDR3: TGCGCCAGCAGCCCGGGGACGATAACAGATACGCAGTATTTT. Translation: CASSPGTITDTQYF.

Many counts were recorded for this clone. The V call is TRBV5-8, the J call TRBJ2-3; possibly TRBD2 for D (5 bases). CDR1 and CDR2 (germline): SGHTS, YDEGEE. This CDR3 has 12 residues. The V end lost 4 bases, the J end lost 6 bases, and 9 bases lay between the germline ends. CDR3 in amino acids: CASSPDWDTQYF. As DNA, the CDR3 is TGTGCCAGCAGCCCGGACTGGGATACGCAGTATTTT.

The J gene is TRBJ2-3, the V gene TRBV15, with 7 bases identical to TRBD2. The V segment lost 3 bases and the J segment 2 bases; nucleotides outside the gene matches: 5. The CDR3 covers 15 residues. Germline V gives CDR1 LNHNV, CDR2 YYDKDF (reference sequence). The CDR3 coding sequence is TGTGCCACCAGCAGGGGCAGCGGGAACACAGATACGCAGTATTTT. Its translation: CATSRGSGNTDTQYF.

J is TRBJ1-4 and V is TRBV5-1, with 8 bases matching TRBD1. The ends lost 3 bases at V and 5 bases at J; junction bases unmatched: 3. The CDR3 runs 14 residues. The germline V gene has CDR1 SGHRS and CDR2 YFSETQ. The CDR3 region has the DNA TGCGCCAGCAGCTGGGACAGGCGGAATGAAAAACTGTTTTTT. Its protein product is CASSWDRRNEKLFF.

The rearrangement uses TRBV7-6 and TRBJ2-5, with TRBD2 identical over 7 bases. Germline V gives CDR1 SGHVS, CDR2 FNYEAQ. CDR3 length: 15 residues. The V segment lost 5 bases and the J segment 0 bases; nucleotides outside the gene matches: 6. The CDR3 spells CASSTGGGDQETQYF. In nucleotides, the CDR3 is TGTGCCAGCAGCACCGGCGGGGGAGACCAAGAGACCCAGTACTTC.

This clone was detected a few times. This chain links TRBV19 with TRBJ1-2, with D uncertain. In germline, CDR1 is LNHDA, CDR2 SQIVND (reference sequence). This CDR3 has 15 residues. V shed 9 bases and J shed 4 bases, with 21 bases lying between them. The CDR3 region is CASGFWDARTYGYTF. The CDR3 DNA is TGTGCCAGCGGTTTTTGGGATGCTCGTACCTATGGCTACACCTTC. The full variable domain, completed using reference TRBV19 and TRBJ1-2, is DGGITQSPKYLFRKEGQNVTLSCEQNLNHDAMYWYRQDPGQGLRLIYYSQIVNDFQKGDIAEGYSVSREKKESFPLTVTSAQKNPTAFYLCASGFWDARTYGYTFGSGTRLTVV.

This chain links TRBV28 with TRBJ1-5; D may be TRBD1 (5 bases). This CDR3 comprises 15 residues. Trimming shortened V by 5 bases and J by 1 base, and 12 bases separated the two germline ends. Germline V lookup: CDR1 MDHEN, CDR2 SYDVKM. The CDR3 DNA reads as TGTGCCAGCAGTAACTCGGGGGAGAGCAATCAGCCCCAGCATTTT. It encodes CASSNSGESNQPQHF.